This T cell receptor (beta chain) derives from a study of blood T cell repertoires in COVID-19. TCRdb's table, derived via immunoSEQ multiplex PCR, lists solely in-frame clones and lacks some. The data show more than 200,000 clones, 80% to 90% seen once. Sequences were obtained from peripheral blood. The TCR sequence derives from a man aged 25-45 years with COVID-19, enrolled during active disease.

The CDR3 loop is CASSYDRTVTTIYF. CDR3 coding DNA: TGTGCCAGCAGTTACGATCGGACAGTCACCACCATATATTTT. V usage is TRBV6-5 and J usage is TRBJ1-3; D is perhaps TRBD1 (6 bases). Germline loops: CDR1 MNHEY, CDR2 SVGAGI. Trimming took off 2 bases at V and 9 bases at J, with 14 bases between the two ends. The CDR3 covers 14 residues.